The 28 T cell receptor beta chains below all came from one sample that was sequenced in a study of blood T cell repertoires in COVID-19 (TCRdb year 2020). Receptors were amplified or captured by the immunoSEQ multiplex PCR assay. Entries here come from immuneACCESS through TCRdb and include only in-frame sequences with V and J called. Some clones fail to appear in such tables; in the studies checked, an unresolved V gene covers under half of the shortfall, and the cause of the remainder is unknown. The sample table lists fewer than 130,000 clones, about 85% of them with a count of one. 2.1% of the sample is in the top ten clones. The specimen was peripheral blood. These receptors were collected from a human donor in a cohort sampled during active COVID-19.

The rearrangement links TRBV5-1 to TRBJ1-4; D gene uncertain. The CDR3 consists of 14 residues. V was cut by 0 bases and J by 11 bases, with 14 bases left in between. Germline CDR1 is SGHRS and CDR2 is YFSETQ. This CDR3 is CASSLEVQATKLFF. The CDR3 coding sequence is TGCGCCAGCAGCTTGGAGGTGCAGGCGACCAAACTGTTTTTT.

This CDR3 is CATSDRYRGQEETQYF. The CDR3 region has the DNA TGTGCCACCAGTGATAGGTATAGGGGCCAAGAGGAGACCCAGTACTTC. The chain combines TRBV24-1 with TRBJ2-5, with D possibly TRBD1 on 5 matching bases. Looked up from germline, CDR1 is KGHDR and CDR2 is SFDVKD. The V gene lost 3 bases and the J gene lost 5 bases, with 18 bases spanning the gap. The CDR3 totals 16 residues.

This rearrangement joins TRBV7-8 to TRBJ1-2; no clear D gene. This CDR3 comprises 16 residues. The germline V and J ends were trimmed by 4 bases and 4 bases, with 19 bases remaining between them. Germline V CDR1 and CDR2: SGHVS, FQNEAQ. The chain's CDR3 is CASSSHRDEQPYGYTF. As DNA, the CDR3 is TGTGCCAGCAGCTCACACCGCGATGAACAGCCCTATGGCTACACCTTC.

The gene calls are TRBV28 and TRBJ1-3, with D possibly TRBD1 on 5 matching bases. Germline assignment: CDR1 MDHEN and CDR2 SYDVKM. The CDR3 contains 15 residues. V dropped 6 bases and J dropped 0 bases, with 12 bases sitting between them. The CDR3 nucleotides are TGTGCCAGCAGGGGGCAGCCAGACTCTGGAAACACCATATATTTT. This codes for CASRGQPDSGNTIYF.

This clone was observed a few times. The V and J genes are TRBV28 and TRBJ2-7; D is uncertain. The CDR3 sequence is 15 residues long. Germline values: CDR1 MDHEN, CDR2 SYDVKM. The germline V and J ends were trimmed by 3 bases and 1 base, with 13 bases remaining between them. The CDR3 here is CASSLSTRSSYEQYF. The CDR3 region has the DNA TGTGCCAGCAGTTTGTCGACACGGTCGTCCTACGAGCAGTACTTC. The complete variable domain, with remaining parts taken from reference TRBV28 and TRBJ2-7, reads DVKVTQSSRYLVKRTGEKVFLECVQDMDHENMFWYRQDPGLGLRLIYFSYDVKMKEKGDIPEGYSVSREKKERFSLILESASTNQTSMYLCASSLSTRSSYEQYFGPGTRLTVT.

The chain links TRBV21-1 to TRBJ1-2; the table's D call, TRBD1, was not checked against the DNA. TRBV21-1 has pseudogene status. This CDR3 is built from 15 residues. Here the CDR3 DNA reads TGTGCCAGCAGCAAGACCGGGGACATGATCTATGGCTACACCTTC. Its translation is CASSKTGDMIYGYTF.

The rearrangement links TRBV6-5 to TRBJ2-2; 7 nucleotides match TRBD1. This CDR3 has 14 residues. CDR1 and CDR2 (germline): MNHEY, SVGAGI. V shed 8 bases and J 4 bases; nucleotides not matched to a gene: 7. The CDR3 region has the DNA TGTGCCAGCCGTAAATCAGGGGGCACCGGGGAGCTGTTTTTT. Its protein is CASRKSGGTGELFF.

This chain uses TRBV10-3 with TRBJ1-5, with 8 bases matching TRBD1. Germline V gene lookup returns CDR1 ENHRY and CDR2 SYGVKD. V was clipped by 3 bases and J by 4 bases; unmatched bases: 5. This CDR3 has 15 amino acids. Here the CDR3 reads CAISESGGANQPQHF. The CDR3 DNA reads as TGTGCCATCAGTGAATCAGGGGGCGCGAATCAGCCCCAGCATTTT.

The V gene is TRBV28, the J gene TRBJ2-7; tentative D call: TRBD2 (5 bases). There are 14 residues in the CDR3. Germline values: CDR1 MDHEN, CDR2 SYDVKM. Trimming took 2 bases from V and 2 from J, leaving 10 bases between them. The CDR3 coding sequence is TGTGCCAGCAGTTTAGCTAGCTCCGCCTACGAGCAGTACTTC. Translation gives CASSLASSAYEQYF.

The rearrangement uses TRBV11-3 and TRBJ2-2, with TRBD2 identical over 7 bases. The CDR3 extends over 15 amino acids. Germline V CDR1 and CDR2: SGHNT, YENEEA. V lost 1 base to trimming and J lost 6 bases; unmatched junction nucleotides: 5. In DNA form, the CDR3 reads TGTGCCAGCAGCTTAGGTCTAGCGGCGGCCGGGGAGCTGTTTTTT. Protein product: CASSLGLAAAGELFF.

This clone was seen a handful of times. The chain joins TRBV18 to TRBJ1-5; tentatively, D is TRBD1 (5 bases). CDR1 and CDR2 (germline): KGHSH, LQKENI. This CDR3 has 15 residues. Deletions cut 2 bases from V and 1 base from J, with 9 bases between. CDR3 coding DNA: TGTGCCAGCTCACCAGGGGCCGAGAGCAATCAGCCCCAGCATTTT. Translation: CASSPGAESNQPQHF.

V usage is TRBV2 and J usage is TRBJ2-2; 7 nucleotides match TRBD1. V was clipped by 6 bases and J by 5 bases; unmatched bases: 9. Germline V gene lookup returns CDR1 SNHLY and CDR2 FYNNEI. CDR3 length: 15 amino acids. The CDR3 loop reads CASSNSRTGTGELFF. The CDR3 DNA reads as TGTGCCAGCAGCAATTCTAGGACAGGAACCGGGGAGCTGTTTTTT.

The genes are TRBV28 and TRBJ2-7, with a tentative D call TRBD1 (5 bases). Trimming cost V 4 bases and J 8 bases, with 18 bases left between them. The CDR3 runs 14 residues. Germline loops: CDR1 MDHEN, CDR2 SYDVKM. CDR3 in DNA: TGTGCCAGCAGTTCACAGGATCCAGTTTTGAAGCAGTACTTC. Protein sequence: CASSSQDPVLKQYF.

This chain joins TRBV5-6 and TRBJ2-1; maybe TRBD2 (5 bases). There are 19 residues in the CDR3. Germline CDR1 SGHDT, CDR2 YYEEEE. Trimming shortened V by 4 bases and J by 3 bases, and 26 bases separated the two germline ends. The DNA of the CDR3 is TGTGCCAGCAGCGGGTCACTAAGTGAGCGGCCTTTAAGCTACAATGAGCAGTTCTTC. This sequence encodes CASSGSLSERPLSYNEQFF.

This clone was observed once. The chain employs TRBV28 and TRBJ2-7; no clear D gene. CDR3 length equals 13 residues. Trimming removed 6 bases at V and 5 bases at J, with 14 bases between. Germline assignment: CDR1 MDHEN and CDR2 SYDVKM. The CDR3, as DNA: TGTGCCAGCAGCAAACGGCTTGAGGACGAGCAGTACTTC. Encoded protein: CASSKRLEDEQYF.

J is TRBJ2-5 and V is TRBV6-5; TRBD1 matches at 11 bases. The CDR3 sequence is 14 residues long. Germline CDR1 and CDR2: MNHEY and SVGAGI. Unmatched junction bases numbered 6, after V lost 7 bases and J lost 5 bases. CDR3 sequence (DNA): TGTGCCAGCACGGACAGGGGGCGATCCGAGACCCAGTACTTC. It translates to CASTDRGRSETQYF.

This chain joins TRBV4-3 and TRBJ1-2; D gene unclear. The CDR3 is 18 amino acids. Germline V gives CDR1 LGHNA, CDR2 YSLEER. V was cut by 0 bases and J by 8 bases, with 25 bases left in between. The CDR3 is CASSQDLVQPSLPRGYTF. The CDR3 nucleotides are TGCGCCAGCAGCCAAGATCTAGTCCAGCCGTCCCTGCCGAGGGGCTACACCTTC.

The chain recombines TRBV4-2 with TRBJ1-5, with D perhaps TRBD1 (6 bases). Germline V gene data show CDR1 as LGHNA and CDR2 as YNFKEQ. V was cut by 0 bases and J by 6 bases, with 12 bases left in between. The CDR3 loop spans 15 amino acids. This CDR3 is CASSQDLTGTQPQHF. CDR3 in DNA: TGTGCCAGCAGCCAAGATCTTACAGGGACTCAGCCCCAGCATTTT.

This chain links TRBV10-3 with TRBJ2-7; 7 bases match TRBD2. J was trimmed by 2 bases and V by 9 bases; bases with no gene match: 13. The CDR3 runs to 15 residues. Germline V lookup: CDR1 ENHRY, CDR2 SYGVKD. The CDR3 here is CAISLAVASTYEQYF. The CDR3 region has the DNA TGTGCCATTTCCCTAGCGGTAGCATCTACCTACGAGCAGTACTTC.

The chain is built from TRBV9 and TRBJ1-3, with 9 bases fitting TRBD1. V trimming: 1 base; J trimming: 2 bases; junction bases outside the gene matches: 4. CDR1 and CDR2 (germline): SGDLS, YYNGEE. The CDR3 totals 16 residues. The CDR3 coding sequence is TGTGCCAGCAGCGTATTTGACAGGGGGACTGGAAACACCATATATTTT. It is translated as CASSVFDRGTGNTIYF.

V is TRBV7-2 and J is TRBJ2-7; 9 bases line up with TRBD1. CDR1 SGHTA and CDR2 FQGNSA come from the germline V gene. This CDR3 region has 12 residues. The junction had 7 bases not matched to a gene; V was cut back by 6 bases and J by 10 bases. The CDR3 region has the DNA TGTGCCAGCAGTTTCCGGGACAGGGAACAGTACTTC. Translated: CASSFRDREQYF.

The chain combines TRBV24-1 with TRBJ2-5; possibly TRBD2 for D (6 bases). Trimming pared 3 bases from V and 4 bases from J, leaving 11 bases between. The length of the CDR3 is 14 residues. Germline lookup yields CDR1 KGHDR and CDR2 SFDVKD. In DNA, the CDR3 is TGTGCCACCAGTGATATCGCTAGCGCAGAGACCCAGTACTTC. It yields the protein CATSDIASAETQYF.

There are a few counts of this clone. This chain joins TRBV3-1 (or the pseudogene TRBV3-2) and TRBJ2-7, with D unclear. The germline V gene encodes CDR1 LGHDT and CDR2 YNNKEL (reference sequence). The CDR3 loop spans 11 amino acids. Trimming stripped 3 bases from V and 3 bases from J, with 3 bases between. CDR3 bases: TGTGCCAGCAGCCACTTCTACGAGCAGTACTTC. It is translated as CASSHFYEQYF.

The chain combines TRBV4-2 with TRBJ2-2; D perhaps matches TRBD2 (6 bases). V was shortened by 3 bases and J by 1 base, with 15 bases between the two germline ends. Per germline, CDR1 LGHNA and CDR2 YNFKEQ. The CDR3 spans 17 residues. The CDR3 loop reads CASSQRAGRENTGELFF. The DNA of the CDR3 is TGTGCCAGCAGCCAGCGGGCGGGGCGGGAGAACACCGGGGAGCTGTTTTTT.

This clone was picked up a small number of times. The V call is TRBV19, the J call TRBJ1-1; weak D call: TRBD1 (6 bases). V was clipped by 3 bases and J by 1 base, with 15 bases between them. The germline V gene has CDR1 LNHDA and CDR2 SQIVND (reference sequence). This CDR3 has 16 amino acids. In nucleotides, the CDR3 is TGTGCCAGTAGTATTTACAGGGACGGCGCGAACACTGAAGCTTTCTTT. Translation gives CASSIYRDGANTEAFF.

DNA for the CDR3: TGTGCCAGCAGCTCAAGTATCACAGGGGGAGCTTTCTTT. Protein: CASSSSITGGAFF. This rearrangement joins TRBV7-2 to TRBJ1-1; TRBD1 matches 8 bases. The length of the CDR3 is 13 residues. Germline assignment: CDR1 SGHTA and CDR2 FQGNSA. The V segment lost 4 bases and the J segment 10 bases; nucleotides outside the gene matches: 8. The full variable domain, in which reference TRBV7-2 and TRBJ1-1 provide the parts outside the CDR3, is GAGVSQSPSNKVTEKGKDVELRCDPISGHTALYWYRQSLGQGLEFLIYFQGNSAPDKSGLPSDRFSAERTGGSVSTLTIQRTQQEDSAVYLCASSSSITGGAFFGQGTRLTVV.

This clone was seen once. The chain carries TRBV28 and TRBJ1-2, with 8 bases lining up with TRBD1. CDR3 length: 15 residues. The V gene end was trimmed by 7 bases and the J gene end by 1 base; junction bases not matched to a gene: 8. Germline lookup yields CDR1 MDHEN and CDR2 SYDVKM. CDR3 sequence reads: CASTGTGGRNYGYTF. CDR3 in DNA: TGTGCCAGCACCGGAACAGGGGGACGTAACTATGGCTACACCTTC.

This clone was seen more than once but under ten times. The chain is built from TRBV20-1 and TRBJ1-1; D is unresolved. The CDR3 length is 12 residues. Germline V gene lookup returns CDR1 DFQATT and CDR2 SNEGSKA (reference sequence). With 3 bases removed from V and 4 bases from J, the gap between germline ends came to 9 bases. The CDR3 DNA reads TGCAGTGCTAGTCGGACTGTCACTGAAGCTTTCTTT. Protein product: CSASRTVTEAFF.